This T cell receptor beta chain was captured in a study of Graves' ophthalmopathy and Graves' hyperthyroidism. Study information: Hyperthyroidism counted as stable given no ophthalmopathy within 18 months of follow-up. The study's findings and limits: Prediction of ophthalmopathy progression reached about 71% sensitivity and roughly 72% specificity. The authors also found most expanded thyroid clonotypes above 0.001 frequency in blood.

Looked up from germline, CDR1 is MGHDK and CDR2 is SYGVNS. This CDR3 comprises 15 residues. Hyperthyroidism in these 18- to 65-year-old patients was newly diagnosed, lasting under 2 months. About this clonotype itself: Its specificity is not known. A much larger clonotype is one base distant, so this may be a read error.

CDR3 regions of TCR beta were amplified from RNA transcripts. The library came from an HTBI-primed first-round RT-PCR and a second-round multiplex PCR. TCRdb independently ran MiXCR on the multiplex PCR reads; one entry per CDR3 protein. The sample shows over a million distinct CDR3 sequences, 35% to 40% of them seen only once. J is TRBJ2-5 and V is TRBV25-1; TRBD2 matches 9 bases. Material: peripheral blood or thyroid tissue (not recorded which). The clonotype was recovered from an adult man with Graves' hyperthyroidism. The CDR3 region has the DNA TGTGCCAGCAGTGAAACCGGCGGGAGGGCCGAGACCCAGCACTTC. Encoded protein: CASSETGGRAETQHF.